This T cell receptor (beta chain) appears in the sequencing data of a study of beta chain features in type 1 diabetes (dated by TCRdb to the late 2010s). As for the study more broadly: Patients and healthy donors did not differ in mean age, gender distribution, total cell number or subset yield. A total of 100 million to 110 million sorted cells were examined across all samples, and a strong correlation was observed between cell number per subset and RNA yield. Regulatory and stem cell-like memory subsets were isolated from only 8 patients and about eight healthy donors, whereas naive and central memory subsets came from all 30 or so donors. The study compared TCRB repertoires of sorted circulating CD4+ T cell subsets between recently diagnosed type 1 diabetes patients and matched healthy donors.

All of the isolated RNA was reverse transcribed with the High Capacity cDNA Reverse Transcription Kit, so expressed TCRB transcripts were sequenced. Naive, central memory and regulatory T cell samples underwent deep immunoSEQ sequencing, averaging roughly 3.3 million total reads per sample. After sorted cells were lysed in RLT buffer, RNA was extracted with DNase-treated RNeasy Micro or Mini kits, with the choice depending on cell number. Each cell subset was processed on its own to prevent cross-contamination, while patient and healthy donor samples were processed together. The immunoSEQ multiplex PCR was used to amplify TCRB sequences from cDNA, generating 87-bp fragments that spanned the CDR3 region. Sequencing of the amplicons was performed on the Illumina HiSeq platform. Per the source publication's procedure: PCR bias was corrected computationally using synthetic template baselines, and reads within Hamming distance 2 were collapsed, with unmergeable singletons discarded. Reads were aligned against IMGT so that V, D and J genes, CDR3 length and insertions or deletions at six rearrangement sites could be assigned. Within each subset, clonotype counts were normalized to sorted cell number, after which true diversity and Gini coefficients were computed with the tcR R package. The overlap coefficient, calculated on TCRB nucleotide sequences, was used to quantify repertoire sharing. What TCRdb holds here is the immuneACCESS table cut down to in-frame rearrangements. Part of the clones is not present; checked against another copy, under half of the missing clones reflect an unresolved V gene, and the others are unexplained. V and J calls plus clone size are reproduced from that table; the DNA served to infer D and trimming. This sample comprises about 340,000 clones, approximately 9.7% of them detected only once. The ten largest clones add up to around 1% of the sample.

On the study overall, not on this receptor specifically: Because small numbers of individuals were included in the HLA sub-analyses, any influence of HLA type on TCRB rearrangement was left unresolved. Shorter templates might be favored by PCR, yet because patient and control samples were amplified and corrected together, any such skew would affect both groups equally. At VDJ recombination sites, type 1 diabetes patients had fewer insertions and more deleted nucleotides, which implies abnormalities in thymic rearrangement. A moderate but significant shortening of TCRB CDR3 length was observed in type 1 diabetes patients in all four CD4+ subsets. Sequencing cDNA rather than genomic DNA could over-represent highly expressing activated cells, although activation and CD3 levels did not differ between groups. The naive, central memory and regulatory TCRB repertoires appeared to resemble one another more closely among patients than among healthy donors.

A word on this clone: The antigen this receptor binds is unknown. Per-nucleotide qualities are absent, and no much larger clonotype sits a single base away.

The CDR3 spans 15 residues, from the cysteine through the phenylalanine. Only CDR3 DNA remains: 45 bases, in frame from the first base. The germline V gene (reference sequence) supplies CDR1 LNHDA and CDR2 SQIVND. V is pared back by 5 bases and J by 5 bases, with 18 bases lying between the germline termini. Each donor gave one peripheral blood draw, roughly 110 mL on average, collected into heparinised tubes. A BD FACSAria II and a panel including CD45RO, CCR7, CD25, CD127, CD95 and CD27 were used to sort naive, central memory, regulatory and stem cell-like memory CD4+ T cells. A purity above 95% was achieved for all sorted populations. PBMCs were isolated immediately by Lymphoprep density gradient centrifugation and stained directly without culture. To minimize batch effects, samples were stained and sorted in pairs, one healthy donor with one patient per experiment.

This chain is built from TRBV19 and TRBJ1-2; the D gene is unclear. The sequence was obtained from a man in his thirties or forties with type 1 diabetes. Sequencing used central memory CD4+ T cells from blood. The nucleotide sequence reads as follows: TGTGCCAGTAGTGCTGACCCTCGGCCCCCTTATGGCTACACCTTC. This translates into CASSADPRPPYGYTF. The CDR3, completed at both ends by the reference TRBV19 and TRBJ1-2 genes, gives the full variable domain DGGITQSPKYLFRKEGQNVTLSCEQNLNHDAMYWYRQDPGQGLRLIYYSQIVNDFQKGDIAEGYSVSREKKESFPLTVTSAQKNPTAFYLCASSADPRPPYGYTFGSGTRLTVV.